The T cell receptor beta chain under discussion was sequenced for a study of cytomegalovirus exposure and HLA in healthy donors. In the study overall: Early released data had tens of millions of unique TCRs, all coming from HLA-typed donors.

Germline V gene data show CDR1 as SGDLS and CDR2 as YYNGEE. The CDR3 is made up of 15 amino acids. Trimming pared 3 bases from V and 7 bases from J, leaving 20 bases between. Findings and caveats of the study: After further analysis at a later stage, 16,951 TCR beta sequences were associated with HLA alleles at 0.05 false discovery rate. Reportedly, a later analysis found an Asian-associated ancestry cluster had fewer N-insertions than the roughly 700-donor mean. On later analysis, the bulk of CMV-associated TCR beta chains appeared to be HLA-restricted.

Points on this clone: Antigen unknown.

PCR used 60 Vbeta primers and 13 Jbeta primers. Clones were sequenced by immunoSEQ multiplex PCR, and TCRdb holds only the in-frame ones, with some missing. Among about 110,000 clones listed, approximately 79% were seen once. This sequence joins TRBV9 and TRBJ2-7, with D possibly TRBD1 on 6 matching bases. This clonotype was obtained from a woman between 40 and 50 years old in good health and CMV-seropositive. The sequencing sample was made of PBMCs. This CDR3 reads CASSATGRGLGEQYF. CDR3 sequence (DNA): TGTGCCAGCAGCGCCACTGGAAGGGGGTTGGGGGAGCAGTACTTC.